One sample yielded the 11 T cell receptor beta chains listed below, sequenced in a study of T cell changes during pregnancy in multiple sclerosis. Clones were sequenced by immunoSEQ multiplex PCR, and TCRdb holds only the in-frame ones, with some missing. The data contain over 50,000 clones, over 75% of them singletons. This specimen was peripheral blood, taken in the first trimester of pregnancy. These receptors originate from a female donor with multiple sclerosis, enrolled in a pregnancy study.

This chain uses TRBV7-9 with TRBJ2-1, with D maybe TRBD1 (5 bases). The CDR3 runs to 12 residues. V was clipped by 5 bases and J by 8 bases, with 10 bases between them. Germline V lookup: CDR1 SEHNR, CDR2 FQNEAQ (reference sequence). This CDR3 is CASSQGTDEQFF. The CDR3 DNA reads as TGTGCCAGCAGCCAGGGTACGGATGAGCAGTTCTTC.

J is TRBJ1-2 and V is TRBV7-9; D might be TRBD1 (5 bases). CDR3 size: 13 residues. The ends were cut back, 7 bases at V and 4 bases at J, with 13 bases in the middle. Germline V lookup: CDR1 SEHNR, CDR2 FQNEAQ (reference sequence). CDR3 coding DNA: TGTGCCAGCAAGAAGTGGGGCGGCTATGGCTACACCTTC. Amino acids: CASKKWGGYGYTF.

About this clone: Germline is not matched at one junction end, which may reflect a read error. The chain combines TRBV5-6 with TRBJ2-7; 11 bases align to TRBD1. CDR1 and CDR2 (germline): SGHDT, YYEEEE. The CDR3 covers 14 residues. The CDR3 nucleotides read TGTGCCAGCAGCCGGGGGACAGGGGGATACGAGCAGTACTTT. Translating gives CASSRGTGGYEQYF.

The genes are TRBV27 and TRBJ2-6, with TRBD1 matching 8 bases. CDR1 is MNHEY, CDR2 SMNVEV, per germline (reference sequence). This CDR3 comprises 18 residues. V gave up 5 bases and J gave up 0 bases; unmatched junction bases: 9. In DNA, the CDR3 is TGTGCCAGCAGTCCCGTCGGACAGGGCACCTCTGGGGCCAACGTCCTGACTTTC. It specifies CASSPVGQGTSGANVLTF.

There are a few counts of this clone. This sequence joins TRBV6-9 and TRBJ2-3, with 9 bases fitting TRBD2. The V segment lost 4 bases and the J segment 2 bases; nucleotides outside the gene matches: 22. This CDR3 contains 21 residues. The germline V gene has CDR1 MNHGY and CDR2 SVAAGI. The CDR3 nucleotides read TGTGCCAGCAGTTGCAGTAGGACTAGCGACCATTGTAAGGATCTCACAGATACGCAGTATTTT. It encodes CASSCSRTSDHCKDLTDTQYF.

This chain links TRBV6-5 with TRBJ2-7; perhaps TRBD2 as D (5 bases). The V gene's germline CDR1 is MNHEY and CDR2 SVGAGI. Trimming cost V 2 bases and J 2 bases, with 7 bases left between them. The CDR3 has 13 amino acids. In nucleotides, the CDR3 is TGTGCCAGCAGTTACCAGCGGCCCTACGAGCAGTACTTC. Protein: CASSYQRPYEQYF.

The chain uses TRBV18 and TRBJ2-2, with TRBD1 as a possible D gene (5 bases). Trimming took off 5 bases at V and 2 bases at J, with 12 bases between the two ends. There are 15 residues in the CDR3. CDR1 KGHSH and CDR2 LQKENI come from the germline V gene. CDR3 in amino acids: CASSSQDTNTGELFF. DNA for the CDR3: TGTGCCAGCTCATCTCAGGACACCAACACCGGGGAGCTGTTTTTT.

The J gene is TRBJ1-4, the V gene TRBV11-3; 7 positions match TRBD1. The CDR3 length is 14 residues. Per the germline V gene, CDR1 is SGHNT and CDR2 is YENEEA. Trimming removed 3 bases from V and 8 bases from J; junction bases left unmatched: 6. The DNA of the CDR3 is TGTGCCAGCAGCTTTGAAGGGGGCAGAGAAAAACTGTTTTTT. This codes for CASSFEGGREKLFF.

This chain connects TRBV7-9 to TRBJ2-5, with TRBD2 identical over 11 bases. CDR3 length equals 16 residues. The J segment lost 0 bases and the V segment lost 1 base, leaving 1 base of the junction unmatched. Germline CDR1 reads SEHNR; CDR2 reads FQNEAQ (reference sequence). The CDR3 region is CASSLGTSGYQETQYF. CDR3 DNA: TGTGCCAGCAGCTTAGGGACTAGCGGGTACCAAGAGACCCAGTACTTC.

The J gene is TRBJ2-1, the V gene TRBV30; maybe TRBD2 (6 bases). Trimming removed 4 bases at V and 1 base at J, with 14 bases between. Germline CDR1 reads GTSNPN; CDR2 reads SVGIG (reference sequence). CDR3 size: 15 residues. As DNA, the CDR3 is TGTGCCTGGACGCGTCTCGGGAGTTCCTACAATGAGCAGTTCTTC. Residues: CAWTRLGSSYNEQFF. Full variable domain (remainder filled in from reference TRBV30 and TRBJ2-1): SQTIHQWPATLVQPVGSPLSLECTVEGTSNPNLYWYRQAAGRGLQLLFYSVGIGQISSEVPQNLSASRPQDRQFILSSKKLLLSDSGFYLCAWTRLGSSYNEQFFGPGTRLTVL.

This chain uses TRBV14 with TRBJ2-7, with a possible D match to TRBD2 (6 bases). Germline V CDR1 and CDR2: SGHDN, FVKESK. Trimming stripped 3 bases from V and 4 bases from J, with 31 bases between. This CDR3 has 20 amino acids. The CDR3 is CASSQRDLVLSQGPPYEQYF. CDR3 in DNA: TGTGCCAGCAGCCAGCGGGATCTGGTGCTCAGTCAGGGACCCCCTTACGAGCAGTACTTC.